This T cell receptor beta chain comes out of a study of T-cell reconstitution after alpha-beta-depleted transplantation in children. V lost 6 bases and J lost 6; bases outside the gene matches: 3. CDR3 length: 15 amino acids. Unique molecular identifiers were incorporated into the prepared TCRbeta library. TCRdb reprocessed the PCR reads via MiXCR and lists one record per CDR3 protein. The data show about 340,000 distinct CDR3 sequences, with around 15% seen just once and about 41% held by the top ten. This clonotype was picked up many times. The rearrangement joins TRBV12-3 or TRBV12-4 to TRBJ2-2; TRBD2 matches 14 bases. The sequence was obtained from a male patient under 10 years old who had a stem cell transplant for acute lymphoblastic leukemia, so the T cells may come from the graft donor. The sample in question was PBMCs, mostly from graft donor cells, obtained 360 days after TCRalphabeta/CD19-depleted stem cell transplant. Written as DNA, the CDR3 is TGTGCCAGCAGCCGGGGACTAGCGGGAGCCGGGGAGCTGTTTTTT. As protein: CASSRGLAGAGELFF.